The entry below describes one TCR beta chain. Its matching antigen is unknown. TRB cDNA libraries were made by UMI-labeled 5' RACE. TCRdb reprocessed the 5' RACE reads and keeps a single row for each CDR3 protein, giving no DNA. The repertoire table contains about 150,000 distinct CDR3 sequences. This sample stems from a study of CXCR3-negative and CXCR3-positive naive CD8 T cells. The germline CDR1 and CDR2 sequences are LNHNV and YYDKDF (reference sequence). This CDR3 has 16 residues. Study conclusions and caveats: Memory cells showed distinct TRBV-TRBJ patterns, while the two naive subsets matched. Relative to CXCR3-negative naive cells, CXCR3-positive naive cells had more hydrophobic TRB CDR3s.

Sequenced input: naive CXCR3+ CD8+ T cells from blood. Subset indicated: CD45RO-CCR7+CD27+CD95- naive CD8+ T cells expressing CXCR3 (TNR3+). V usage is TRBV15 and J usage is TRBJ2-1. The source is a human donor in good health. Some clones in this sample may be carry-over from other donors' samples. The CDR3 protein is CATSRKGGGAYNEQFF.